The rows below give T cell receptor beta chains drawn from one sample of a study of T cells in narcolepsy. Profiled with immunoSEQ multiplex PCR; TCRdb holds only in-frame clones, not every one. This sample has around 35,000 clones; approximately 84% occur once, and the top ten carry approximately 1%. Material: memory (CD45RA-) CD4+ T cells from blood. The receptors come from a human donor in good health. CDR3s include the opening cysteine and the closing phenylalanine or tryptophan. D genes are given only for firm matches. Not every row has a clone size; where given, it reads once, few, many or a size class.

V,size,D,J,DNA,CDR3
TRBV18,NA,NA,TRBJ1-3,TGTGCCAGCTCACCTGTCGGTCACTCTGGAAACACCATATATTTT,CASSPVGHSGNTIYF
TRBV6-5,NA,NA,TRBJ1-3,TGTGCCAGCAGTTTGGGCAGGACCGGAAACACCATATATTTT,CASSLGRTGNTIYF
TRBV30,NA,NA,TRBJ1-2,TGTGCCTGGACTCGGCAGGGGTTCGGAGGCTACACCTTC,CAWTRQGFGGYTF
TRBV5-4,NA,NA,TRBJ2-2,TGTGCCAGCAGCTTGGATACCGGGGAGCTGTTTTTT,CASSLDTGELFF
TRBV12-5,NA,TRBD1,TRBJ1-1,TGTGCTAGTGGTTTGGGCGAGACAGGGATGGCTTTCTTT,CASGLGETGMAFF
TRBV7-9,NA,NA,TRBJ2-7,TGTGCCAGCAGCTTTGGCCGGACGGATACCTACGAGCAGTACTTC,CASSFGRTDTYEQYF
TRBV10-3,once,NA,TRBJ2-6,TGTGCCATCAGTCGGGACACCTCTGGGGCCAACGTCCTGACTTTC,CAISRDTSGANVLTF
TRBV5-1,NA,TRBD1,TRBJ2-2,TGCGCCAGCAGCTCGACAGGGGGCACCCCCGGGGAGCTGTTTTTT,CASSSTGGTPGELFF
TRBV5-3,NA,TRBD2,TRBJ2-7,TGTGCCAGAAGCTTCCCCTCGCCGGGACTAGACGCCTACGAGCAGTACTTC,CARSFPSPGLDAYEQYF
TRBV7-9,NA,TRBD1,TRBJ1-6,TGTGCCAGCAGCTTAGCGACAGGGGGGTATTCACCCCTCCACTTT,CASSLATGGYSPLHF
TRBV30,NA,NA,TRBJ2-1,TGTGCCTATACAGGGAGGGCCACCTACAATGAGCAGTTCTTC,CAYTGRATYNEQFF
TRBV18,once,TRBD1,TRBJ1-4,TGTGCCAGCTCGACGGACAGGGACCGATCTGAAAAACTGTTTTTT,CASSTDRDRSEKLFF
TRBV6-1,NA,NA,TRBJ2-2,TGTGCCAGCAGTGCAGGAGTTGGGATCGGGGAGCTGTTTTTT,CASSAGVGIGELFF
TRBV6-5,NA,TRBD1,TRBJ2-7,TGTGCCAGCAGGGGGACAGGGGGATTCTACGAGCAGTACTTC,CASRGTGGFYEQYF
TRBV27,NA,NA,TRBJ2-5,TGTGCCAGCAGTTTATCTGGGGGTCCGTACCAAGAGACCCAGTACTTC,CASSLSGGPYQETQYF
TRBV28,NA,TRBD2,TRBJ2-7,TGTGCCAGCAATACCGGACTAGCGGGAGTATACGAGCAGTACTTC,CASNTGLAGVYEQYF
TRBV4-1,NA,NA,TRBJ2-7,TGCGCCAGCAGCCAAAGGACTGGACGTGAGGGCGAGCAGTACTTC,CASSQRTGREGEQYF
TRBV5-1,NA,NA,TRBJ2-6,TGCGCCAGCAGCTTGACAGGCAAGGCTAGCTCTGGGGCCAACGTCCTGACTTTC,CASSLTGKASSGANVLTF
TRBV5-4,NA,TRBD2,TRBJ2-2,TGTGCCAGCAGCTTGGGACTAGCGGGGGGGTCGTTCGCGAACACCGGGGAGCTGTTTTTT,CASSLGLAGGSFANTGELFF
TRBV2,NA,NA,TRBJ1-6,TGTGCCAGCAGTGTCACCGGGGGCGTGGGATCACCCCTCCACTTT,CASSVTGGVGSPLHF
TRBV7-8,few,TRBD1,TRBJ2-7,TGTGCCAGCAGCCAGGCCCTGACAGGGGCCTACGAGCAGTACTTC,CASSQALTGAYEQYF
TRBV19,NA,NA,TRBJ2-1,TGTGCCAGTAGCTATGATCCCGCGATCGGACTCACTCTGAGGGACAATGAGCAGTTCTTC,CASSYDPAIGLTLRDNEQFF
TRBV29-1,NA,NA,TRBJ1-1,TGCAGCGTTGAGGGGCAGAACACTGAAGCTTTCTTT,CSVEGQNTEAFF
TRBV5-6,NA,NA,TRBJ2-3,TGTGCCAGCAGCTTCGGGACCCTACTAGATACGCAGTATTTT,CASSFGTLLDTQYF
TRBV7-6,NA,NA,TRBJ2-1,TGTGCCAGCAGCCCCCAGCGGTTAAAAGACAATGAGCAGTTCTTC,CASSPQRLKDNEQFF
TRBV2,NA,TRBD1,TRBJ1-6,TGTGCCAGCAGCGGACAGGATAATTCACCCCTCCACTTT,CASSGQDNSPLHF
TRBV9,NA,NA,TRBJ2-3,TGTGCCAGCAGCGGCGGTAGTAGCGGCCTCGATACGCAGTATTTT,CASSGGSSGLDTQYF
TRBV19,NA,TRBD1,TRBJ2-1,TGTGCCAGTAGTCTAACTTACAGGGGTCCGAGTGAGCAGTTCTTC,CASSLTYRGPSEQFF
TRBV10-2,NA,TRBD1,TRBJ1-5,TGCGCCAGCAGACCGGACAGGGGAAATCAGCCCCAGCATTTT,CASRPDRGNQPQHF
TRBV25-1,few,NA,TRBJ2-2,TGTGCCAGCAGTGAAAGCGGACCGAACACCGGGGAGCTGTTTTTT,CASSESGPNTGELFF
TRBV5-1,NA,TRBD2,TRBJ2-7,TGCGCCAGCAGCTTGGGCGGCGCGGGGGGTTCCTACGAGCAGTACTTC,CASSLGGAGGSYEQYF
TRBV6-5,once,TRBD2,TRBJ2-1,TGTGCCAGCAGTATGACTAGCGGGAGTTTTAATGAGCAGTTCTTC,CASSMTSGSFNEQFF